The 29 T cell receptor beta chains in this list originate from one sample, sequenced in a study of blood T cell repertoires in COVID-19. The table came from immunoSEQ multiplex PCR; TCRdb's copy has only in-frame clones and leaves some out. The data hold approximately 270,000 clones, with 80% to 90% observed a single time. Sequencing was performed on peripheral blood. The receptor source for this set is a woman aged 70-85 years with acute or convalescent COVID-19.

The chain links TRBV7-9 to TRBJ2-3; D unresolved. Trimming pared 1 base from V and 5 bases from J, leaving 16 bases between. Germline CDR1 is SEHNR and CDR2 is FQNEAQ (reference sequence). The CDR3 sequence is 16 residues long. The CDR3 DNA sequence: TGTGCCAGCAGCTTAGGTCTAGTTTCCGCGCGAGATACGCAGTATTTT. Translated, it gives CASSLGLVSARDTQYF.

The chain carries TRBV5-1 and TRBJ2-2; maybe TRBD2 (6 bases). The CDR3 contains 15 residues. The germline V and J ends were trimmed by 2 bases and 5 bases, with 13 bases remaining between them. The germline V gene encodes CDR1 SGHRS and CDR2 YFSETQ. The CDR3, as DNA: TGCGCCAGCAGCTTCCAGCGGGCTTCAACCGGGGAGCTGTTTTTT. Translated: CASSFQRASTGELFF.

The V gene is TRBV10-3, the J gene TRBJ1-3; D is unresolved. Per the germline V gene, CDR1 is ENHRY and CDR2 is SYGVKD. This CDR3 is built from 11 residues. V dropped 10 bases and J dropped 8 bases, with 12 bases sitting between them. CDR3 amino acids: CATKLGDTIYF. The CDR3 region has the DNA TGTGCCACAAAGCTCGGGGACACCATATATTTT.

This chain connects TRBV27 to TRBJ2-2; the D gene is possibly TRBD1 (5 bases). Trimming cost V 3 bases and J 9 bases, with 8 bases left between them. Germline CDR1 MNHEY, CDR2 SMNVEV (reference sequence). This CDR3 has 12 residues. The DNA of the CDR3 is TGTGCCAGCAGTTTTGACAGCCGGGAGCTGTTTTTT. Translating it yields CASSFDSRELFF.

This clone was counted between two and nine times. The chain combines TRBV7-9 with TRBJ2-7; D is perhaps TRBD2 (7 bases). Trimming took off 4 bases at V and 1 base at J, with 17 bases between the two ends. Germline assignment: CDR1 SEHNR and CDR2 FQNEAQ (reference sequence). This CDR3 region has 16 residues. The CDR3 DNA is TGTGCCAGCAGCTCCCAGACTAGCACAGGGTCCTACGAGCAGTACTTC. Amino acid sequence: CASSSQTSTGSYEQYF.

The chain employs TRBV20-1 and TRBJ2-5, with D perhaps TRBD1 (5 bases). V shed 6 bases and J shed 4 bases, with 6 bases lying between them. Germline CDR1 is DFQATT and CDR2 is SNEGSKA (reference sequence). The CDR3 has 10 amino acids. The CDR3 DNA follows: TGCAGTGCAGGGGTAGAGACCCAGTACTTC. Translated, it gives CSAGVETQYF.

CDR3 bases: TGTGCCACCAACCCGGGTTCCTACAATGAGCAGTTCTTC. Protein: CATNPGSYNEQFF. This rearrangement joins TRBV5-4 to TRBJ2-1; no reliable D call. This CDR3 is built from 13 residues. With 9 bases removed from V and 1 base from J, the gap between germline ends came to 11 bases. The germline CDR1 and CDR2 sequences are SGHNT and YYREEE (reference sequence).

This chain uses TRBV7-7 with TRBJ2-5; 7 bases agree with TRBD1. Trimming cost V 5 bases and J 5 bases; bases outside gene matches: 5. There are 13 residues in the CDR3. The germline gives CDR1 SSHAT, CDR2 FNYEAQ (reference sequence). Here the CDR3 DNA reads TGTGCCAGCAGCCGGGACAGAAGGGAGACCCAGTACTTC. This translates into CASSRDRRETQYF.

In its sample, this clone was seen once. The rearrangement links TRBV10-3 to TRBJ2-2; the D gene is possibly TRBD1 (5 bases). Germline loops: CDR1 ENHRY, CDR2 SYGVKD. This CDR3 has 14 amino acids. Trimming removed 7 bases at V and 0 bases at J, with 9 bases between. The CDR3 bases are TGTGCCATCAAAGGGGAAGCGAACACCGGGGAGCTGTTTTTT. Its translation: CAIKGEANTGELFF.

This chain uses TRBV5-1 with TRBJ2-2; TRBD2 matches 9 bases. There are 17 residues in the CDR3. V lost 3 bases, J lost 4 bases, and 10 bases stayed unmatched. The germline V gene has CDR1 SGHRS and CDR2 YFSETQ. This CDR3 is CASSSIIAGVFTGELFF. For the CDR3, the DNA is TGCGCCAGCAGCTCTATAATAGCGGGGGTATTCACCGGGGAGCTGTTTTTT.

The V and J genes are TRBV3-1 (or the pseudogene TRBV3-2) and TRBJ2-4; D might be TRBD2 (6 bases). Germline-derived CDR1 and CDR2 are LGHDT and YNNKEL (reference sequence). This CDR3 spans 13 amino acids. V shed 4 bases and J shed 8 bases, with 12 bases lying between them. The CDR3 nucleotides are TGTGCCAGCAGCCGCGCGGGGCGAGACATTCAGTACTTC. This sequence encodes CASSRAGRDIQYF.

The chain joins TRBV5-1 to TRBJ2-3; 13 bases are shared with TRBD2. V lost 1 base to trimming and J lost 4 bases; unmatched junction nucleotides: 12. The CDR3 runs 19 residues. Per the germline V gene, CDR1 is SGHRS and CDR2 is YFSETQ. The chain's CDR3 is CASSLPHATSGGPSDTQYF. The CDR3 DNA follows: TGCGCCAGCAGCTTGCCCCACGCGACTAGCGGGGGGCCATCAGATACGCAGTATTTT.

The rearrangement uses TRBV4-1 and TRBJ2-7; possibly TRBD1 for D (5 bases). This CDR3 has 15 residues. Trimming pared 3 bases from V and 5 bases from J, leaving 17 bases between. CDR1 and CDR2 (germline): MGHRA, YSYEKL. The CDR3 DNA follows: TGCGCCAGCAGCCAGAACCCAGGGCTAGGGGACGAGCAGTACTTC. As protein: CASSQNPGLGDEQYF.

The chain carries TRBV6-6 and TRBJ1-5; 10 bases align to TRBD1. The CDR3 runs to 17 residues. Per the germline V gene, CDR1 is MNHNY and CDR2 is SVGAGI (reference sequence). The V and J ends lost 5 bases and 6 bases, in that order; junction bases with no gene match: 13. The chain's CDR3 is CASSPSVFDRGRQPQHF. The CDR3 DNA sequence: TGTGCCAGCAGTCCAAGCGTATTCGACAGGGGGCGTCAGCCCCAGCATTTT.

The chain uses TRBV13 and TRBJ2-5; 9 bases match TRBD1. Germline V gene sequence: CDR1 PRHDT, CDR2 FYEKMQ (reference sequence). V shed 5 bases and J 1 base; nucleotides not matched to a gene: 8. This CDR3 region has 16 residues. CDR3 amino acids: CASSRAGTGSQETQYF. In DNA, the CDR3 is TGTGCCAGCAGCCGCGCCGGGACAGGGAGCCAAGAGACCCAGTACTTC.

The rearrangement links TRBV20-1 to TRBJ2-7; no clear D gene. Trimming removed 2 bases at V and 2 bases at J, with 4 bases between. The CDR3 sequence is 11 residues long. Germline CDR1 is DFQATT and CDR2 is SNEGSKA (reference sequence). The CDR3 DNA follows: TGCAGTGCTAGACAGGCCTACGAGCAGTACTTC. It specifies CSARQAYEQYF.

Here the CDR3 reads CASRNPGGAFF. The CDR3 coding sequence is TGTGCCAGTAGGAACCCCGGCGGAGCTTTCTTT. The chain joins TRBV19 to TRBJ1-1; D unresolved. Germline values: CDR1 LNHDA, CDR2 SQIVND (reference sequence). CDR3 length equals 11 residues. Trimming removed 6 bases at V and 10 bases at J, with 12 bases between.

The chain carries TRBV4-1 and TRBJ2-1, with a tentative D call TRBD2 (5 bases). The CDR3 consists of 16 residues. With 4 bases removed from V and 9 bases from J, the gap between germline ends came to 22 bases. The V gene's germline CDR1 is MGHRA and CDR2 YSYEKL. The CDR3 coding sequence is TGCGCCAGCAGCCGCGGACCCAGCGGCCCTACAATTGAGCAGTTCTTC. Translated: CASSRGPSGPTIEQFF.

The V gene is TRBV18, the J gene TRBJ2-1, with a tentative D call TRBD1 (5 bases). Germline CDR1 KGHSH, CDR2 LQKENI. There are 13 residues in the CDR3. Trimming took 0 bases from V and 6 from J, leaving 6 bases between them. As DNA, the CDR3 is TGTGCCAGCTCACCACCAGGGGCCAATGAGCAGTTCTTC. Translation gives CASSPPGANEQFF.

The CDR3 sequence is CACDSTNYGYTF. The CDR3 DNA follows: TGTGCCTGTGATAGTACCAACTATGGCTACACCTTC. The chain combines TRBV30 with TRBJ1-2; D gene unclear. V lost 6 bases to trimming and J lost 2 bases, with 10 bases between them. CDR3 size: 12 residues. The germline V gene encodes CDR1 GTSNPN and CDR2 SVGIG (reference sequence).

The chain couples TRBV19 to TRBJ2-7; the D gene is possibly TRBD1 (5 bases). V dropped 2 bases and J dropped 0 bases, with 11 bases sitting between them. The germline V gene has CDR1 LNHDA and CDR2 SQIVND (reference sequence). The length of the CDR3 is 15 residues. This CDR3 is CASSIQWQGSYEQYF. The CDR3 DNA is TGTGCCAGTAGTATACAATGGCAGGGCTCCTACGAGCAGTACTTC.

The genes are TRBV14 and TRBJ2-7; 7 bases are shared with TRBD1. The CDR3 consists of 14 residues. The junction had 1 base not matched to a gene; V was cut back by 2 bases and J by 0 bases. CDR1 and CDR2 (germline): SGHDN, FVKESK. CDR3 nucleotides: TGTGCCAGCAGCCAAAACAGGGGCTCCTACGAGCAGTACTTC. This codes for CASSQNRGSYEQYF.

CDR3 region: CASSLSGGRITEKLFF. The CDR3 coding sequence is TGTGCCAGCAGCTTATCGGGGGGACGAATAACGGAAAAACTGTTTTTT. This chain uses TRBV11-2 with TRBJ1-4, with a tentative D call TRBD1 (5 bases). The germline V gene encodes CDR1 SGHAT and CDR2 FQNNGV. There are 16 residues in the CDR3. V was pared by 2 bases and J by 8 bases, with 18 bases between. Full variable domain (rest looked up from reference TRBV11-2 and TRBJ1-4): EAGVAQSPRYKIIEKRQSVAFWCNPISGHATLYWYQQILGQGPKLLIQFQNNGVVDDSQLPKDRFSAERLKGVDSTLKIQPAKLEDSAVYLCASSLSGGRITEKLFFGSGTQLSVL.

The V call is TRBV6-5, the J call TRBJ1-5; possibly TRBD1 for D (6 bases). Germline CDR1 MNHEY, CDR2 SVGAGI. V lost 7 bases to trimming and J lost 5 bases, with 15 bases between them. The CDR3 is 14 residues long. CDR3 region: CASNPLGHDQPQHF. As DNA, the CDR3 is TGTGCCAGCAACCCCCTGGGACACGATCAGCCCCAGCATTTT.

The gene calls are TRBV18 and TRBJ1-2, with D hard to call. Germline CDR1 KGHSH, CDR2 LQKENI. With 6 bases removed from V and 4 bases from J, the gap between germline ends came to 18 bases. The CDR3 has 15 amino acids. CDR3 residues: CASSPSRQYGYGYTF. As DNA, the CDR3 is TGTGCCAGCTCCCCCTCGAGGCAATATGGCTATGGCTACACCTTC.

The rearrangement uses TRBV27 and TRBJ1-1; TRBD1 matches at 7 bases. Germline V CDR1 and CDR2: MNHEY, SMNVEV (reference sequence). The length of the CDR3 is 14 residues. V gave up 5 bases and J gave up 7 bases; unmatched junction bases: 10. CDR3 region: CASSRGPTGDEAFF. The CDR3 DNA is TGTGCCAGCAGTCGAGGGCCTACAGGGGATGAAGCTTTCTTT.

The chain has TRBV27 and TRBJ2-2; maybe TRBD2 (6 bases). V dropped 4 bases and J dropped 5 bases, with 17 bases sitting between them. Per the germline V gene, CDR1 is MNHEY and CDR2 is SMNVEV (reference sequence). This CDR3 spans 16 amino acids. The CDR3 sequence is CASSSLRRVGTGELFF. The CDR3 nucleotides are TGTGCCAGCAGTTCCTTAAGGAGGGTTGGAACCGGGGAGCTGTTTTTT.

This sequence joins TRBV19 and TRBJ1-2; TRBD1 is a possible D gene (6 bases). This CDR3 region has 13 residues. CDR1 and CDR2 (germline): LNHDA, SQIVND (reference sequence). V lost 6 bases and J 5 bases, leaving 13 bases between the germline ends. DNA for the CDR3: TGTGCCAGTAGAATTCTCCAGGGGTATGGCTACACCTTC. Its protein product is CASRILQGYGYTF. The complete variable domain, with remaining parts taken from reference TRBV19 and TRBJ1-2, reads DGGITQSPKYLFRKEGQNVTLSCEQNLNHDAMYWYRQDPGQGLRLIYYSQIVNDFQKGDIAEGYSVSREKKESFPLTVTSAQKNPTAFYLCASRILQGYGYTFGSGTRLTVV.

The chain has TRBV6-5 and TRBJ1-2; tentative D call: TRBD1 (6 bases). Per germline, CDR1 MNHEY and CDR2 SVGAGI. The germline V and J ends were trimmed by 4 bases and 4 bases, with 19 bases remaining between them. There are 16 residues in the CDR3. CDR3 sequence: CASSSRGARSGYGYTF. The CDR3 nucleotides read TGTGCCAGCAGTTCCCGGGGGGCGCGGTCCGGCTATGGCTACACCTTC.